This section outlines one TCR beta chain sequence together with its context. Its antigen is not identified. This sample is drawn from a study of cytomegalovirus exposure and HLA in healthy donors. Germline V gene data show CDR1 as MNHNS and CDR2 as SASEGT. V lost 7 bases to trimming and J lost 7 bases; unmatched junction nucleotides: 13. This CDR3 has 15 amino acids. Whole-study findings and limits: When a later analysis was performed, an Asian-associated ancestry cluster reportedly had fewer N-insertions than the approximately 700-donor mean.

Use of 60 Vbeta and 13 Jbeta primers characterized the PCR. This table comes from immunoSEQ multiplex PCR, and its TCRdb copy is limited to in-frame clones, with some not included. The sample holds some 160,000 clones, roughly 80% seen once. This clonotype was sampled from a woman aged 40 to 49 in good health and CMV-seropositive. This chain connects TRBV6-1 to TRBJ2-7; TRBD2 aligns across 10 bases. Sequencing used PBMCs. CDR3 coding DNA: TGTGCCAGCACCCTACAGCGGGAGGGCCCCCTTGAGCAGTACTTC. Its protein is CASTLQREGPLEQYF.